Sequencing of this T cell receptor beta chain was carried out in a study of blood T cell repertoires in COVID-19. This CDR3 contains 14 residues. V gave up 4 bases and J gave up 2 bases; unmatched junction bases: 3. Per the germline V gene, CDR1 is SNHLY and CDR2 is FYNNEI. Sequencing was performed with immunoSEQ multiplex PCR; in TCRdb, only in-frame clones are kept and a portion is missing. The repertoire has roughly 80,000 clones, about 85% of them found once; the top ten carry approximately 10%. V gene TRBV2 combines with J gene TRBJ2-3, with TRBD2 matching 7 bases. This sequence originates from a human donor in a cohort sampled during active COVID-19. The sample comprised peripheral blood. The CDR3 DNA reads TGTGCCAGCAGTGGGGGGGGGAACACAGATACGCAGTATTTT. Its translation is CASSGGGNTDTQYF.